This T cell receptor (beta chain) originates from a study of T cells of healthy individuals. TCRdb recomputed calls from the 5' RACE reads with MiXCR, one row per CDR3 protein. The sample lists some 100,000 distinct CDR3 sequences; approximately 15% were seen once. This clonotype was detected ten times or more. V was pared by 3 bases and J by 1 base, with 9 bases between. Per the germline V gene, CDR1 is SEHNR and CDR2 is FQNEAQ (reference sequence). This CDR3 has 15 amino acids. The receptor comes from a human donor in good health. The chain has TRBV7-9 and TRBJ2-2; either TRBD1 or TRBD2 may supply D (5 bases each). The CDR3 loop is CASSFRGGNTGELFF. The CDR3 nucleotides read TGTGCCAGCAGCTTCCGTGGGGGGAACACCGGGGAGCTGTTTTTT. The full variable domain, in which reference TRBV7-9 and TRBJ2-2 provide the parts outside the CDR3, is DTGVSQNPRHKITKRGQNVTFRCDPISEHNRLYWYRQTLGQGPEFLTYFQNEAQLEKSRLLSDRFSAERPKGSFSTLEIQRTEQGDSAMYLCASSFRGGNTGELFFGEGSRLTVL.